Listed here is a single TCR beta chain. Only a few counts were recorded for this clonotype. Its antigen target is currently unknown. Per-base quality was not reported, and no clone a single base away is much larger than it. Library preparation employed PCR. Sequencing took place on an Illumina HiSeq 2500. TCR libraries were prepared with molecular barcoding, using unique molecular identifiers to normalize TCRbeta repertoire quantification. Using fastp trimming at Q25 and MiXCR clonotype assembly, TCRdb reanalyzed the public sequencing data and kept in-frame beta chains. When rows share a CDR3 protein, they turn into one entry using the most common DNA and genes. This sample has 250,000 to 300,000 distinct CDR3 sequences in its table, and approximately 9.6% of those were observed once. 10% of the sample is held by the ten biggest clonotypes. The sample belongs to a study of T-cell reconstitution after alpha-beta-depleted transplantation in children (dated by TCRdb to about 2016). Background on the whole study: Using TCR repertoire profiling, the study quantitatively followed how T-cell immune reconstitution unfolded in children after TCRalphabeta/CD19-depleted allogeneic hematopoietic cell transplantation.

The cysteine opens and the phenylalanine closes a CDR3 of 14 amino acids. The only DNA kept is the CDR3, 42 bases in frame from the first base. CDR1 and CDR2 are read off the germline V gene (reference sequence) as DFQATT and SNEGSKA. V drops 0 bases and J drops 3 bases, leaving 12 bases in between. The chain employs TRBV20-1 and TRBJ2-7, with the D gene too uncertain to name. The source of this sequence is a human donor who donated a stem cell graft to a child with SCID. This specimen consisted of PBMCs from the stem cell graft donor, obtained from the stem cell graft. The CDR3 reads CSARDPRKDYEQYF. The DNA sequence reads TGCAGTGCTAGAGATCCCAGGAAAGACTACGAGCAGTACTTC.